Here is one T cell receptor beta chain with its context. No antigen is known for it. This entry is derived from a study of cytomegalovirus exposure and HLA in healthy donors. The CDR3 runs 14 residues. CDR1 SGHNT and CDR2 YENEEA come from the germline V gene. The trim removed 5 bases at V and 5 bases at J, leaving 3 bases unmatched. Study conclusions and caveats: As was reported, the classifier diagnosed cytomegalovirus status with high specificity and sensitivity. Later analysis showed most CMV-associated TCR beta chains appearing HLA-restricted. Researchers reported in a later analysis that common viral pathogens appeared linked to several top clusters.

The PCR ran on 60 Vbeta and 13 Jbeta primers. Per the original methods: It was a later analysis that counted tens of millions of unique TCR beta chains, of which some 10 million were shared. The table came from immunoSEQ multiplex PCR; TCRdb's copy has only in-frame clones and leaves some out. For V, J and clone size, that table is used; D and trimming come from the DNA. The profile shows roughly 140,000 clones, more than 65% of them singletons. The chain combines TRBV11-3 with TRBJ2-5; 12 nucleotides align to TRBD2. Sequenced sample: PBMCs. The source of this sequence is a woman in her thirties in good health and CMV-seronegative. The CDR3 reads CASSETSGSETQYF. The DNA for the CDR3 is TGTGCCAGCAGCGAGACTAGCGGGAGTGAGACCCAGTACTTC.